The 17 T cell receptor beta chains given below trace back to one sample, sequenced in a study of OX40 agonist ivuxolimab in advanced cancers. The protocol was immunoSEQ multiplex PCR, while the TCRdb copy is restricted to in-frame clones and leaves out a portion. Among 55,000 to 65,000 clones listed, 92% were seen once. The material sequenced was CD4+ or CD8+ T cells sorted from blood, taken in a trial of the OX40 agonist ivuxolimab. The source of these receptors is an adult with an advanced solid tumor such as melanoma, head and neck, liver or kidney cancer.

The chain carries TRBV9 and TRBJ2-3; D may be TRBD1 (5 bases). Trimming took off 0 bases at V and 6 bases at J, with 8 bases between the two ends. Per the germline V gene, CDR1 is SGDLS and CDR2 is YYNGEE. The length of the CDR3 is 13 residues. For the CDR3, the DNA is TGTGCCAGCAGCGTAGGGGGCCAGGATACGCAGTATTTT. Translation gives CASSVGGQDTQYF.

The chain combines TRBV5-6 with TRBJ2-7; D is unclear. This CDR3 contains 11 residues. With 4 bases removed from V and 6 bases from J, the gap between germline ends came to 8 bases. In germline, CDR1 is SGHDT, CDR2 YYEEEE. The CDR3 reads CASSLISEQYF. CDR3 in DNA: TGTGCCAGCAGCCTGATCTCCGAGCAGTACTTC.

This chain joins TRBV7-9 and TRBJ2-5; D is ambiguous. Germline CDR1 and CDR2: SEHNR and FQNEAQ (reference sequence). V was trimmed by 1 base and J by 0 bases, leaving 9 bases between them. The CDR3 is 15 amino acids. CDR3 nucleotides: TGTGCCAGCAGCTTAGGTCGCTTATACCAAGAGACCCAGTACTTC. It encodes CASSLGRLYQETQYF.

The table lists this clone with a count of one. V and J are TRBV28 and TRBJ2-3, with 7 bases that match TRBD1. Germline V gene sequence: CDR1 MDHEN, CDR2 SYDVKM. CDR3 size: 15 residues. V lost 6 bases to trimming and J lost 2 bases; unmatched junction nucleotides: 8. In nucleotides, the CDR3 is TGTGCCAGCAGCTCCGGACAGGACTCCACAGATACGCAGTATTTT. Residues: CASSSGQDSTDTQYF. The variable domain in full, completed from reference TRBV28 and TRBJ2-3, reads DVKVTQSSRYLVKRTGEKVFLECVQDMDHENMFWYRQDPGLGLRLIYFSYDVKMKEKGDIPEGYSVSREKKERFSLILESASTNQTSMYLCASSSGQDSTDTQYFGPGTRLTVL.

This clone was seen a few times. Other nucleotide sequences from this sample produce the same CDR3. V is TRBV30 and J is TRBJ1-1; D is undetermined. Trimming left V 0 bases short and J 4 bases short, with 3 bases between. Germline V gene sequence: CDR1 GTSNPN, CDR2 SVGIG (reference sequence). This CDR3 contains 11 residues. The CDR3 loop reads CAWSVGTEAFF. The CDR3 DNA follows: TGTGCCTGGAGTGTTGGCACTGAAGCTTTCTTT.

The rearrangement links TRBV4-3 to TRBJ2-7; TRBD1 is a possible D gene (5 bases). Per germline, CDR1 LGHNA and CDR2 YSLEER. The length of the CDR3 is 15 residues. Trimming removed 1 base at V and 4 bases at J, with 14 bases between. CDR3 loop: CASSQGYRHGYEQYV. The CDR3 DNA is TGCGCCAGCAGCCAAGGGTACAGGCATGGGTACGAGCAGTACGTC.

The gene calls are TRBV12-5 and TRBJ1-5; D is unclear. Trimming stripped 7 bases from V and 4 bases from J, with 11 bases between. The germline CDR1 and CDR2 sequences are LGHNT and FRNRAP. The CDR3 extends over 13 amino acids. The chain's CDR3 is CASALSRNQPQHF. In nucleotides, the CDR3 is TGTGCTAGTGCCCTATCCCGAAATCAGCCCCAGCATTTT.

The chain has TRBV25-1 and TRBJ1-2; D gene unclear. The V and J ends lost 6 bases and 6 bases respectively, with 11 bases between them. The germline gives CDR1 MGHDK, CDR2 SYGVNS. This CDR3 is 12 amino acids long. The DNA for the CDR3 is TGTGCCAGCAGCACGGAGGCTCATGGCTACACCTTC. It yields the protein CASSTEAHGYTF.

The rearrangement uses TRBV28 and TRBJ1-6; tentatively, D is TRBD1 (6 bases). This CDR3 region has 17 residues. Germline CDR1 MDHEN, CDR2 SYDVKM. Trimming removed 5 bases from V and 1 base from J, with 15 bases in between. DNA for the CDR3: TGTGCCAGCAGTACTCGACAGGAAGGATCCTATAATTCACCCCTCCACTTT. It codes for CASSTRQEGSYNSPLHF.

V usage is TRBV4-1 and J usage is TRBJ2-1, with D tentatively TRBD2 (6 bases). This CDR3 region has 14 residues. V lost 1 base to trimming and J lost 10 bases, with 14 bases between them. CDR1 and CDR2 (germline): MGHRA, YSYEKL. CDR3 nucleotide sequence: TGCGCCAGCAGCCAAGCTCCTGAGGCGGGAGAGCAGTTCTTC. It translates to CASSQAPEAGEQFF.

The rearrangement uses TRBV30 and TRBJ2-3; 10 nucleotides align to TRBD2. After removal of 5 bases from V and 2 bases from J, the junction contained 10 bases not matched to a gene. Germline V CDR1 and CDR2: GTSNPN, SVGIG (reference sequence). The CDR3 loop spans 16 amino acids. The CDR3 loop is CAWDFTSGISTDTQYF. In DNA form, the CDR3 reads TGTGCCTGGGACTTTACTAGCGGGATCTCCACAGATACGCAGTATTTT.

The chain joins TRBV9 to TRBJ2-3; 8 bases are shared with TRBD2. The V and J ends lost 5 bases and 4 bases, in that order; junction bases with no gene match: 18. CDR3 size: 18 residues. Per germline, CDR1 SGDLS and CDR2 YYNGEE. The CDR3 nucleotides are TGTGCCAGCAGTGACGCCCTACCAAGTAGCGGGGAATCAGATACGCAGTATTTT. Encoded protein: CASSDALPSSGESDTQYF.

This rearrangement joins TRBV28 to TRBJ2-5; a weak D match, TRBD1 (6 bases). The end of the DNA is better explained by TRBJ2-7, so the J call may be wrong. The CDR3 contains 17 residues. Germline V CDR1 and CDR2: MDHEN, SYDVKM. CDR3 sequence (DNA): TGTGCCAGCAGTCCGGGTCCAAGGGGGAAAGACTCCTACGAGCAGTACTTC. Encoded protein: CASSPGPRGKDSYEQYF.

The rearrangement uses TRBV5-5 and TRBJ2-2, with TRBD1 matching over 9 bases. V lost 0 bases, J lost 4 bases, and 4 bases stayed unmatched. The germline gives CDR1 SGHKS, CDR2 YYEKEE (reference sequence). The CDR3 is made up of 16 amino acids. This CDR3 is CASSLARTGVTGELFF. CDR3 in DNA: TGTGCCAGCAGCTTGGCTAGGACAGGGGTCACCGGGGAGCTGTTTTTT. The full variable domain, with the rest looked up from reference TRBV5-5 and TRBJ2-2, is DAGVTQSPTHLIKTRGQQVTLRCSPISGHKSVSWYQQVLGQGPQFIFQYYEKEERGRGNFPDRFSARQFPNYSSELNVNALLLGDSALYLCASSLARTGVTGELFFGEGSRLTVL.

The chain has TRBV25-1 and TRBJ2-1, with 8 bases aligning to TRBD2. The V and J ends lost 5 bases and 3 bases, in that order; junction bases with no gene match: 3. CDR3 length: 14 amino acids. Germline CDR1 and CDR2: MGHDK and SYGVNS. CDR3 nucleotide sequence: TGTGCCAGCAGTCGGGGGGGGCACTACAATGAGCAGTTCTTC. Residues: CASSRGGHYNEQFF.

The J gene is TRBJ1-3, the V gene TRBV9, with D unclear. V was cut by 0 bases and J by 2 bases, with 6 bases left in between. In germline, CDR1 is SGDLS, CDR2 YYNGEE. The CDR3 is 14 residues long. The CDR3 is CASSVGETGNTIYF. The CDR3 bases are TGTGCCAGCAGCGTAGGAGAGACTGGAAACACCATATATTTT.

J is TRBJ1-2 and V is TRBV9; 8 bases align to TRBD1. V lost 4 bases to trimming and J lost 3 bases; unmatched junction nucleotides: 14. The CDR3 is made up of 17 amino acids. The germline gives CDR1 SGDLS, CDR2 YYNGEE. CDR3 sequence reads: CASSHLEDRAGYYGYTF. For the CDR3, the DNA is TGTGCCAGCAGCCATCTAGAGGACAGGGCGGGATACTATGGCTACACCTTC. Full variable domain (rest looked up from reference TRBV9 and TRBJ1-2): DSGVTQTPKHLITATGQRVTLRCSPRSGDLSVYWYQQSLDQGLQFLIQYYNGEERAKGNILERFSAQQFPDLHSELNLSSLELGDSALYFCASSHLEDRAGYYGYTFGSGTRLTVV.